There are a few counts of the clone carrying this TCR beta chain. Sample-barcoded 5' priming and a J-beta primer mix drove a second PCR of about 6 to 12 cycles. TCRdb reanalysed the 5' RACE reads using MiXCR and keeps one entry per CDR3 protein. The sample gives roughly 1,000,000 distinct CDR3 sequences, roughly 24% of which show up once; around 0.75% is in the top ten. This sample was taken from a study of blood T cells in healthy people across ages. The same sample was also studied in work on T cells of mothers and their children.

The receptor was isolated from a girl aged 2-10 years in good health. The source material was blood.

CDR3 residues: CASSHKEHNEQFF. The CDR3 region has the DNA TGTGCCAGCAGTCACAAAGAACACAATGAGCAGTTCTTC. The chain combines TRBV6-2 or TRBV6-3 with TRBJ2-1; the D is unclear. The V end was cut by 5 bases, the J end by 5 bases, with 10 bases between. The germline V gene encodes CDR1 MNHEY and CDR2 SVGEGT. The CDR3 is 13 residues long.